Shown below are 30 T cell receptor beta chains from a single sample sequenced in a study of OX40 agonist ivuxolimab in advanced cancers. Some clones are missing from TCRdb's copy, which holds only in-frame ones; the method was immunoSEQ multiplex PCR. The repertoire has 90,000 to 130,000 clones, about nine tenths of them found once; the top ten carry less than 0.3%. Source: CD4+ or CD8+ T cells sorted from blood, taken in a trial of the OX40 agonist ivuxolimab. The receptors come from an adult with an advanced solid tumor such as melanoma, head and neck, liver or kidney cancer.

The chain carries TRBV7-2 and TRBJ1-1; unclear D gene. Germline V gene sequence: CDR1 SGHTA, CDR2 FQGNSA. Trimming pared 1 base from V and 1 base from J, leaving 10 bases between. The CDR3 spans 15 residues. CDR3 coding DNA: TGTGCCAGCAGCTTAGACGGCAGTCAGAACACTGAAGCTTTCTTT. This translates into CASSLDGSQNTEAFF.

This rearrangement joins TRBV30 to TRBJ1-1; TRBD1 matches at 8 bases. The CDR3 spans 14 residues. Germline CDR1 GTSNPN, CDR2 SVGIG (reference sequence). V shed 3 bases, J shed 3 bases, and the junction held 6 bases outside the gene matches. The CDR3 sequence: CAWRGRGQDTEAFF. CDR3 in DNA: TGTGCCTGGAGGGGCAGGGGGCAGGACACTGAAGCTTTCTTT.

V and J are TRBV28 and TRBJ2-5; no firm D call. Trimming removed 10 bases from V and 5 bases from J, with 23 bases in between. The CDR3 is 15 amino acids. The V gene's germline CDR1 is MDHEN and CDR2 SYDVKM. CDR3 coding DNA: TGTGCCACCCGCCCCTCGGGCGAGAGATGGGAGACCCAGTACTTC. Amino acid sequence: CATRPSGERWETQYF.

This clone was seen a single time. V usage is TRBV6-1 and J usage is TRBJ2-2; D ambiguous. Germline CDR1 is MNHNS and CDR2 is SASEGT. V was shortened by 2 bases and J by 0 bases, with 7 bases between the two germline ends. The CDR3 is made up of 15 amino acids. CDR3 loop: CASSESQTNTGELFF. The CDR3 region has the DNA TGTGCCAGCAGTGAAAGCCAGACGAACACCGGGGAGCTGTTTTTT.

This chain links TRBV19 with TRBJ2-7, with TRBD2 identical over 14 bases. V dropped 7 bases and J dropped 5; count of bases not matched to a gene: 16. The CDR3 has 18 residues. Germline V CDR1 and CDR2: LNHDA, SQIVND (reference sequence). The CDR3 loop reads CASKGRGTSGSLFNEQYF. In nucleotides, the CDR3 is TGTGCCAGTAAAGGTCGGGGGACTAGCGGGAGCTTATTCAACGAGCAGTACTTC. Full variable domain (remainder filled in from reference TRBV19 and TRBJ2-7): DGGITQSPKYLFRKEGQNVTLSCEQNLNHDAMYWYRQDPGQGLRLIYYSQIVNDFQKGDIAEGYSVSREKKESFPLTVTSAQKNPTAFYLCASKGRGTSGSLFNEQYFGPGTRLTVT.

The chain carries TRBV14 and TRBJ1-2; 8 positions match TRBD1. V shed 6 bases and J 7 bases; nucleotides not matched to a gene: 7. In germline, CDR1 is SGHDN, CDR2 FVKESK. There are 13 residues in the CDR3. Written as DNA, the CDR3 is TGTGCCAGCAGACTAACAGGGGGTAGTGGCTACACCTTC. Translation gives CASRLTGGSGYTF.

The chain joins TRBV20-1 to TRBJ1-2; D is ambiguous. Germline lookup yields CDR1 DFQATT and CDR2 SNEGSKA (reference sequence). This CDR3 spans 11 amino acids. V was pared by 4 bases and J by 5 bases, with 8 bases between. CDR3 amino acids: CSAIMGYGYTF. The CDR3, as DNA: TGCAGTGCTATCATGGGATATGGCTACACCTTC.

The chain uses TRBV5-4 and TRBJ1-2; the D is unclear. CDR3 length: 13 residues. The V gene's germline CDR1 is SGHNT and CDR2 YYREEE (reference sequence). V shed 3 bases and J shed 8 bases, with 14 bases lying between them. The CDR3, as DNA: TGTGCCAGCAGCTCCCGGGAGCCGGAGGGCTACACCTTC. Translating gives CASSSREPEGYTF.

V usage is TRBV7-8 and J usage is TRBJ1-3, with TRBD1 as a possible D gene (5 bases). CDR3 length: 17 residues. The V end lost 1 base, the J end lost 0 bases, and 13 bases lay between the germline ends. Germline V gene sequence: CDR1 SGHVS, CDR2 FQNEAQ. CDR3 DNA: TGTGCCAGCAGCTTAGGGCGTTGGGGCAACTCTGGAAACACCATATATTTT. This translates into CASSLGRWGNSGNTIYF.

The J gene is TRBJ2-5, the V gene TRBV18; TRBD2 matches at 7 bases. J was trimmed by 3 bases and V by 4 bases; bases with no gene match: 2. The CDR3 has 13 residues. CDR1 KGHSH and CDR2 LQKENI come from the germline V gene. In nucleotides, the CDR3 is TGTGCCAGCTCACTTGGGGGGGAAGAGACCCAGTACTTC. It translates to CASSLGGEETQYF.

The chain links TRBV19 to TRBJ2-5; D gene uncertain. CDR3 length equals 13 residues. The V end lost 3 bases, the J end lost 4 bases, and 9 bases lay between the germline ends. Looked up from germline, CDR1 is LNHDA and CDR2 is SQIVND (reference sequence). CDR3 nucleotide sequence: TGTGCCAGTAGTATGGCCTACGGAGAGACCCAGTACTTC. Protein product: CASSMAYGETQYF.

V usage is TRBV2 and J usage is TRBJ2-2; D might be TRBD1 (6 bases). This CDR3 is 14 amino acids long. Trimming removed 4 bases from V and 6 bases from J, with 12 bases in between. The V gene's germline CDR1 is SNHLY and CDR2 FYNNEI. CDR3 DNA sequence: TGTGCCAGCAGTGGAATCAGGGGAGCCGGGGAGCTGTTTTTT. It codes for CASSGIRGAGELFF.

This clone has a single count. This chain joins TRBV28 and TRBJ2-1; TRBD1 agrees at 9 bases. The J segment lost 2 bases and the V segment lost 4 bases, leaving 6 bases of the junction unmatched. Germline V lookup: CDR1 MDHEN, CDR2 SYDVKM. The CDR3 loop spans 16 amino acids. The CDR3 is CASSSPGQGTYNEQFF. Here the CDR3 DNA reads TGTGCCAGCAGTTCGCCGGGACAGGGTACCTACAATGAGCAGTTCTTC. Variable domain in full (rest from reference TRBV28 and TRBJ2-1): DVKVTQSSRYLVKRTGEKVFLECVQDMDHENMFWYRQDPGLGLRLIYFSYDVKMKEKGDIPEGYSVSREKKERFSLILESASTNQTSMYLCASSSPGQGTYNEQFFGPGTRLTVL.

The chain carries TRBV13 and TRBJ1-3; D possibly corresponds to TRBD1 (5 bases). The CDR3 length is 15 residues. Trimming stripped 5 bases from V and 2 bases from J, with 13 bases between. The germline CDR1 and CDR2 sequences are PRHDT and FYEKMQ (reference sequence). CDR3 sequence: CASSPRGTAGNTIYF. As DNA, the CDR3 is TGTGCCAGCAGCCCCCGAGGGACCGCTGGAAACACCATATATTTT.

The rearrangement uses TRBV19 and TRBJ1-1; D may be TRBD1 (5 bases). Germline-derived CDR1 and CDR2 are LNHDA and SQIVND (reference sequence). The CDR3 runs to 16 residues. Trimming took off 3 bases at V and 1 base at J, with 15 bases between the two ends. Written as DNA, the CDR3 is TGTGCCAGTAGTATTAAACCGACCGGGGCGAACACTGAAGCTTTCTTT. It encodes CASSIKPTGANTEAFF.

The V and J genes are TRBV11-2 and TRBJ2-7; D may be TRBD2 (5 bases). V was cut by 5 bases and J by 0 bases, with 14 bases left in between. Germline V gene sequence: CDR1 SGHAT, CDR2 FQNNGV. The CDR3 spans 15 residues. In nucleotides, the CDR3 is TGTGCCAGCAGCACAAAGGACGGGAACTCCTACGAGCAGTACTTC. Translated: CASSTKDGNSYEQYF.

J is TRBJ1-2 and V is TRBV19, with 9 bases aligning to TRBD1. The CDR3 has 18 amino acids. After removal of 4 bases from V and 5 bases from J, the junction contained 17 bases not matched to a gene. The germline V gene has CDR1 LNHDA and CDR2 SQIVND (reference sequence). CDR3 amino acids: CASSTRTGTGKSNYGYTF. For the CDR3, the DNA is TGTGCCAGTAGTACACGGACCGGGACAGGGAAGTCCAATTATGGCTACACCTTC.

V usage is TRBV2 and J usage is TRBJ1-2; D unresolved. V was pared by 3 bases and J by 4 bases, with 12 bases between. Germline assignment: CDR1 SNHLY and CDR2 FYNNEI. The CDR3 runs 14 residues. DNA of the CDR3: TGTGCCAGCAGTGACCTCGAGCGGATCTATGGCTACACCTTC. Residues: CASSDLERIYGYTF.

This chain uses TRBV6-5 with TRBJ2-2; D perhaps matches TRBD2 (5 bases). Germline values: CDR1 MNHEY, CDR2 SVGAGI. Trimming shortened V by 10 bases and J by 2 bases, and 14 bases separated the two germline ends. The CDR3 is made up of 14 amino acids. This CDR3 is CATLDSLNTGELFF. CDR3 sequence (DNA): TGTGCCACCCTGGACTCACTAAACACCGGGGAGCTGTTTTTT.

J is TRBJ2-2 and V is TRBV10-1, with a weak D call TRBD1 (6 bases). Germline lookup yields CDR1 WNHNN and CDR2 SYGVQD (reference sequence). There are 16 residues in the CDR3. Trimming took off 7 bases at V and 8 bases at J, with 23 bases between the two ends. In DNA form, the CDR3 reads TGCGCCAGCACCCCCGAAAGAGGGGGTAGGCTGGGGGAGCTGTTTTTT. It encodes CASTPERGGRLGELFF.

This clone came up once. The genes are TRBV5-4 and TRBJ2-7; the D call may be TRBD1 or TRBD2 (5 bases each). This CDR3 has 15 amino acids. Germline CDR1 SGHNT, CDR2 YYREEE (reference sequence). Trimming removed 0 bases at V and 0 bases at J, with 10 bases between. The CDR3 region has the DNA TGTGCCAGCAGCTTGGCCGGGGCCAGCTCCTACGAGCAGTACTTC. This translates into CASSLAGASSYEQYF.

The rearrangement uses TRBV7-9 and TRBJ2-2; TRBD2 matches 7 bases. CDR1 and CDR2 (germline): SEHNR, FQNEAQ (reference sequence). J was trimmed by 4 bases and V by 1 base; bases with no gene match: 3. The CDR3 sequence is 15 residues long. CDR3 nucleotide sequence: TGTGCCAGCAGCTTAGGCGGGAGCGGCACCGGGGAGCTGTTTTTT. It encodes CASSLGGSGTGELFF.

This clone was seen once. The rearrangement links TRBV6-5 to TRBJ1-5; D possibly corresponds to TRBD1 (5 bases). CDR1 and CDR2 (germline): MNHEY, SVGAGI. This CDR3 has 13 amino acids. Trimming stripped 11 bases from V and 7 bases from J, with 18 bases between. The CDR3 DNA is TGTGCCTCGGGAAGGTCGAGGGGACAGCCCCAGCATTTT. As protein: CASGRSRGQPQHF.

Written as DNA, the CDR3 is TGTGCCAGCAGTTACGGTGGGTTGTTAAACAATGAGCAGTTCTTC. Its translation is CASSYGGLLNNEQFF. This rearrangement joins TRBV6-5 to TRBJ2-1; no reliable D call. Between the trimmed V and J ends, which lost 2 bases and 5 bases, there was a span of 13 bases. The CDR3 has 15 amino acids. CDR1 is MNHEY and CDR2 is SVGAGI in the germline V gene.

Comment on this clone: Relative to the germline gene, one junction end is altered; a read error may explain this. The chain's CDR3 is CASSLSGESNSF. The CDR3 DNA reads TGTGCCAGCAGTTTATCAGGGGAAAGTAACTCCTTC. V gene TRBV28 combines with J gene TRBJ1-2; weak D call: TRBD1 (6 bases). Germline CDR1 and CDR2: MDHEN and SYDVKM. The CDR3 contains 12 residues.

J is TRBJ1-6 and V is TRBV19; 10 bases map to TRBD1. The V gene's germline CDR1 is LNHDA and CDR2 SQIVND (reference sequence). CDR3 length: 18 residues. The J segment lost 6 bases and the V segment lost 6 bases, leaving 14 bases of the junction unmatched. The CDR3 sequence is CASSDLWGQGTSNSPLHF. As DNA, the CDR3 is TGTGCCAGTAGCGACTTATGGGGACAGGGGACGTCTAATTCACCCCTCCACTTT.

J is TRBJ1-6 and V is TRBV5-1, with D unresolved. Trimming pared 0 bases from V and 0 bases from J, leaving 4 bases between. This CDR3 has 15 amino acids. In germline, CDR1 is SGHRS, CDR2 YFSETQ. The CDR3 DNA sequence: TGCGCCAGCAGCTTGGAGAGCTCCTATAATTCACCCCTCCACTTT. Amino acids: CASSLESSYNSPLHF.

The chain has TRBV2 and TRBJ1-2; D perhaps matches TRBD1 (6 bases). The CDR3 covers 13 residues. Trimming stripped 5 bases from V and 8 bases from J, with 15 bases between. Germline V gene sequence: CDR1 SNHLY, CDR2 FYNNEI. The CDR3 loop reads CASSPDGGAGYTF. The CDR3 DNA sequence: TGTGCCAGCAGTCCAGACGGGGGGGCGGGCTACACCTTC.

The chain links TRBV10-2 to TRBJ1-1; D gene ambiguous. Germline CDR1 WSHSY, CDR2 SAAADI. Trimming stripped 3 bases from V and 2 bases from J, with 13 bases between. This CDR3 spans 15 amino acids. CDR3 nucleotide sequence: TGCGCCAGCAGTGACGTCCTGCGGGGTAACACTGAAGCTTTCTTT. This sequence encodes CASSDVLRGNTEAFF.

The J gene is TRBJ2-3, the V gene TRBV18; weak D call: TRBD1 (5 bases). V shed 5 bases and J shed 3 bases, with 9 bases lying between them. This CDR3 region has 13 residues. Germline assignment: CDR1 KGHSH and CDR2 LQKENI. CDR3 residues: CASSSRQTDTQYF. CDR3 nucleotide sequence: TGTGCCAGCTCATCAAGACAGACAGATACGCAGTATTTT.